This T cell receptor (beta chain) was captured in a study of cytomegalovirus exposure and HLA in healthy donors. Study details: Prior work identified around 110 million unique TCR beta sequences in 150 million to 200 million T cells. General study points: Later analysis indicated greater clonal expansion among HLA-associated TCR beta chains than among equally common other chains.

PCR primers comprised 60 Vbeta and 13 Jbeta primers. Some clones are missing from TCRdb's copy, which holds only in-frame ones; the method was immunoSEQ multiplex PCR. The repertoire has 100,000 to 150,000 clones, 80% of them found once; the top ten carry about 8.9%. As concerns this clone: The antigen remains undetermined. At the DNA level, this CDR3 is encoded by other sequences in the same sample as well.

The V gene end was trimmed by 0 bases and the J gene end by 2 bases; junction bases not matched to a gene: 3. This CDR3 is 15 amino acids long. From germline, CDR1 is SGHRS and CDR2 YFSETQ. The chain joins TRBV5-1 to TRBJ2-3; TRBD1 matches at 7 bases. This sequence was found in a man aged 30-40 years in good health and CMV-seropositive. Material: PBMCs. CDR3 DNA: TGCGCCAGCAGCTTGGGACAGGGACCCACAGATACGCAGTATTTT. Translation: CASSLGQGPTDTQYF.